The following is a T cell receptor (beta chain) sequence with its context. This clonotype occurred a few times. Its antigen specificity is not known. Base qualities are not provided; no much larger clone lies one nucleotide away. The library was generated by 5' RACE. The listed sequencing device is Illumina HiSeq 2000. A universal primer binding site was added through template switching, and the final cDNA carried a unique molecular identifier so that TCR cDNA molecules could be counted accurately. Specific primers in the conserved constant-segment region were used to synthesize first-strand cDNA for TCR alpha and beta chains. Each cDNA library was double barcoded, with a SMART-Mk sample barcode plus Illumina barcodes, to control for contamination. TruSeq adapter sequences and Illumina sample barcodes were added in two successive PCR steps. The TCR alpha and beta cDNA libraries were sequenced on the Illumina HiSeq platform using custom primers. For the original study's pipeline: Raw reads were processed with MiGEC to extract unique molecular identifiers, and MiXCR was used to determine CDR3 positions. Recombination models were inferred per individual with the repgenHMM and IGoR tools using an EM algorithm. The analysis of shared clonotypes was done with the tcR package in R, with sharing normalized by the product of cloneset sizes. To study raw recombination free of thymic and clonal selection effects, out-of-frame nonproductive sequences were analyzed. TCRdb redid the processing of the public reads, applying fastp at Q25 and MiXCR, and retained in-frame beta chains. Each CDR3 protein appears once, grouped with its most common genes and DNA. TCRdb's processing, not the authors', yielded these V and J calls. The sample table shows about 520,000 distinct CDR3 sequences, and roughly a fifth are seen once. 0.8% to 1% of the sample lies in the top ten.

Every donor in the study was a healthy Caucasian. The twin cohort consisted of three pairs of female monozygotic twins, all aged roughly 18 to 29 years. Positive isolation kits from Invitrogen were used to isolate the CD4+ and CD8+ T cell populations. This entry comes from a study of identical twins (TCRdb year 2016). A note on the overall study: TCR alpha and beta repertoires from monozygotic twins, unrelated adults of various ages and cord blood were deep-sequenced to test whether fetal clonotypes persist. To rule out contamination, replicate twin experiments were performed at different times with different library preparation protocols. General study outcomes and caveats: In monozygotic twins, out-of-frame TCR alpha sharing was systematically underestimated by recombination models, although the models agreed with sharing between unrelated individuals. Compared with coincidental sharing between unrelated individuals, out-of-frame TCR alpha sequences shared between twins had an excess of sequences with low generation probability. In beta out-of-frame sequences, excess twin sharing was weaker, because having fewer shared sequences lowered the signal-to-noise ratio. Abundant cord blood beta clonotypes had fewer insertions, young adult naive repertoires showed a similar but weaker trend, and memory repertoires showed no such trend. Conclusions relied on cross-sectional statistical analysis, since the same donors could not be followed over many years. Zero-insertion analyses could be partly confounded by invariant T cells such as MAIT and iNKT, though diverse VJ usage argued against such confounding for most clonotypes.

This sample was also put to use in a study of T cells expressing NK-cell markers. As noted in the second study: In sorted CD3+CD56+NKG2C+, CD3+CD56+NKG2C- and CD3+CD56-NKG2C+ T-cell subsets from 7 to 9 donors, TCR beta-chain repertoires were profiled. Among the eight sequenced donors, only one was HCMV-seronegative, while the other seven were HCMV-seropositive. To restrict sorting to alphabetaTCR-expressing T cells, an anti-gammadeltaTCR antibody was added in several experiments. In over five donors, the dominant CD3+CD56+NKG2C+ clonotypes were among the top 10 CD8+ clonotypes and accounted for about 1.0-7.5% of CD8+ T cells. Those dominant clonotypes were again the most abundant among CD3+CD56-NKG2C+ cells in four donors, at roughly 25-65%. Whether the expanded NKG2C-expressing T cell clones were specific for HCMV antigens remained unclear. Randomly selected healthy volunteers, three men and five women, were used as the eight sequenced donors. HCMV-specific IgG was detected in serum with a commercial ELISA kit to determine HCMV serostatus. MIGEC was used to demultiplex reads and group the reads by UMI, and MiTCR was used to assemble and quantify clonotypes. To remove erroneous sequences, TCR cDNA sequences were retained only when supported by two or more reads. The tcR package was used for downstream repertoire analysis, and clonotypes were matched between fractions using CDR3 nucleotide sequence together with V segment. VDJmatch was used to annotate antigen specificity against VDJdb, with one amino acid substitution allowed in CDR3.

This receptor was taken from a young woman in good health. The source material was CD4+ T cells sorted from blood.

DNA sequence: TGTGCCAGCAGCCGCGAGACAGGGGTAACCTACGAGCAGTACTTC. This yields the protein CASSRETGVTYEQYF. The chain is encoded by TRBV11-2 joined to TRBJ2-7; TRBD1 fits 8 bases in the junction. From the germline V gene, CDR1 is SGHAT and CDR2 is FQNNGV. The CDR3 contains 15 residues, cysteine and phenylalanine counted. The entry retains the CDR3 DNA only, 45 bases that are in frame from base 1. V trim: 5 bases; J trim: 2 bases; unmatched bases: 8.